The entry that follows covers one T cell receptor (beta chain) sequence. Its antigen is currently unknown. Only in-frame clones appear in the TCRdb table, and some are missing; sequencing was by immunoSEQ multiplex PCR. This table holds about 93,000 clones, approximately 95% found once. Germline assignment: CDR1 MNHEY and CDR2 SMNVEV (reference sequence). V lost 5 bases and J lost 7; bases outside the gene matches: 4. The CDR3 is 13 amino acids. This record belongs to a study of graft-versus-host responses after intestinal transplantation. At the level of the study: The study gave all recipients anti-thymocyte globulin induction, then tacrolimus and steroids for two to three years.

Overall study results and limits: Individuals carrying graft-donor T cell macrochimerism showed high graft-versus-host to host-versus-graft clonal ratios in allografts.

The chain couples TRBV27 to TRBJ2-1; 8 positions agree with TRBD1. Sequenced material: unstimulated CD8+ T cells sorted from spleen or lymph node cells, taken before intestinal transplant. This sequence was found in a human donor who received an intestinal transplant. CDR3 sequence reads: CASSETGVNEQFF. The CDR3 coding sequence is TGTGCCAGCAGTGAGACAGGGGTTAATGAGCAGTTCTTC.